These 10 T cell receptor beta chains originate from one sample sequenced in a study of blood T cell repertoires in COVID-19. Profiling relied on immunoSEQ multiplex PCR, and the TCRdb table lists in-frame clones only, not all of them. The sample has 130,000 or so clones, about 86% seen once. The sequencing input was peripheral blood. The receptors were sampled from a woman at least 80 years old with acute or convalescent COVID-19.

This clone was found a few times. The rearrangement links TRBV9 to TRBJ1-2, with a weak D call TRBD1 (5 bases). V shed 6 bases and J shed 6 bases, with 27 bases lying between them. Germline values: CDR1 SGDLS, CDR2 YYNGEE. This CDR3 is built from 17 residues. CDR3 sequence: CASTRFEITGGDDGYTF. The CDR3 nucleotides are TGTGCCAGCACCCGGTTCGAGATAACCGGGGGAGATGATGGCTACACCTTC. Looking up the rest from reference TRBV9 and TRBJ1-2 gives the full variable domain: DSGVTQTPKHLITATGQRVTLRCSPRSGDLSVYWYQQSLDQGLQFLIQYYNGEERAKGNILERFSAQQFPDLHSELNLSSLELGDSALYFCASTRFEITGGDDGYTFGSGTRLTVV.

The chain links TRBV30 to TRBJ2-6, with 12 nucleotides matching TRBD1. CDR3 length: 19 residues. V was pared by 5 bases and J by 2 bases, with 13 bases of the junction left unmatched. CDR1 is GTSNPN, CDR2 SVGIG, per germline (reference sequence). The DNA for the CDR3 is TGTGCCTGGCGCCCTTTACCGGGACAGGGGGCGGCTGGGGCCAACGTCCTGACTTTC. This gives the protein CAWRPLPGQGAAGANVLTF.

This chain joins TRBV5-4 and TRBJ2-3; D unresolved. There are 15 residues in the CDR3. V lost 2 bases, J lost 2 bases, and 12 bases lay in between. CDR1 SGHNT and CDR2 YYREEE come from the germline V gene (reference sequence). CDR3 sequence (DNA): TGTGCCAGCAGCTTCGAAAGCATCTACACAGATACGCAGTATTTT. This gives the protein CASSFESIYTDTQYF.

The V and J genes are TRBV11-2 and TRBJ1-1; unclear D gene. The CDR3 totals 17 residues. The germline V and J ends were trimmed by 5 bases and 7 bases, with 26 bases remaining between them. The germline CDR1 and CDR2 sequences are SGHAT and FQNNGV. The CDR3: CASSPRTGSVTLGEAFF. DNA of the CDR3: TGTGCCAGCAGCCCTAGGACGGGCTCGGTAACACTAGGTGAAGCTTTCTTT.

The chain couples TRBV12-3 or TRBV12-4 to TRBJ1-1; no clear D. The CDR3 consists of 13 residues. The germline V and J ends were trimmed by 7 bases and 3 bases, with 12 bases remaining between them. This chain's CDR3 is CASTLEGYTEAFF. The DNA for the CDR3 is TGTGCCAGCACTCTTGAGGGTTACACTGAAGCTTTCTTT.

The rearrangement joins TRBV5-1 to TRBJ1-2; 10 bases are shared with TRBD1. The CDR3 runs 15 residues. Germline V gene sequence: CDR1 SGHRS, CDR2 YFSETQ. Trimming at V came to 4 bases and at J to 7 bases, leaving 10 bases not matched to a gene. The CDR3 sequence: CASSPTGGAGSGYTF. DNA of the CDR3: TGCGCCAGCAGCCCGACAGGGGGCGCCGGGAGTGGCTACACCTTC.

The rearrangement links TRBV5-4 to TRBJ1-1; D gene uncertain. The CDR3 totals 13 residues. Germline V gene lookup returns CDR1 SGHNT and CDR2 YYREEE (reference sequence). V lost 1 base to trimming and J lost 1 base, with 5 bases between them. CDR3 bases: TGTGCCAGCAGCTTGAGAGGGAACACTGAAGCTTTCTTT. It encodes CASSLRGNTEAFF.

The chain joins TRBV25-1 to TRBJ1-3; no reliable D call. Per germline, CDR1 MGHDK and CDR2 SYGVNS. The CDR3 spans 15 residues. Trimming removed 2 bases at V and 2 bases at J, with 10 bases between. The CDR3 is CASSEPRPAGNTIYF. In DNA, the CDR3 is TGTGCCAGCAGTGAACCGCGCCCCGCTGGAAACACCATATATTTT.

The chain has TRBV7-3 and TRBJ2-1; maybe TRBD2 (5 bases). The CDR3 has 14 residues. The germline gives CDR1 SGHTA, CDR2 FQGTGA. V lost 3 bases and J lost 6, with 12 bases in between. This chain's CDR3 is CASSFDPRGNEQFF. CDR3 nucleotide sequence: TGTGCCAGCAGCTTCGACCCCCGGGGCAATGAGCAGTTCTTC. The full variable domain, with the rest looked up from reference TRBV7-3 and TRBJ2-1, is GAGVSQTPSNKVTEKGKYVELRCDPISGHTALYWYRQSLGQGPEFLIYFQGTGAADDSGLPNDRFFAVRPEGSVSTLKIQRTERGDSAVYLCASSFDPRGNEQFFGPGTRLTVL.

V is TRBV7-2 and J is TRBJ1-2; 9 bases line up with TRBD1. Germline loops: CDR1 SGHTA, CDR2 FQGNSA. The V and J ends lost 1 base and 5 bases, in that order; junction bases with no gene match: 14. The CDR3 length is 18 residues. The CDR3, as DNA: TGTGCCAGCAGCTTAGGGTCAACACAGGGGGCTGTGAGGTATGGCTACACCTTC. Translating gives CASSLGSTQGAVRYGYTF.